These 5 T cell receptor beta chains share one sample of origin, sequenced in a study of cytomegalovirus exposure and HLA in healthy donors (dated by TCRdb to the late 2010s). Libraries were made using the immunoSEQ multiplex PCR assay. The multiplex PCR relied on a mix of 60 forward primers for TCR Vbeta segments and 13 reverse primers for TCR Jbeta segments. In TCRdb, the immuneACCESS table is reduced to in-frame sequences with V and J assigned. These tables do not hold every clone; where another copy was compared, an unresolved V gene accounts for under half, and the others remain unexplained. For this sample there are approximately 140,000 clones; about 73% appear just once. 3% of the sample is taken by the ten largest. What was sequenced was PBMCs. These receptors were collected from a man aged 40-50 years in good health and CMV-seropositive.

V and J are TRBV6-6 and TRBJ2-7; 7 bases are shared with TRBD1. Trimming cost V 8 bases and J 3 bases; bases outside gene matches: 7. The CDR3 sequence is 13 residues long. The germline CDR1 and CDR2 sequences are MNHNY and SVGAGI (reference sequence). The DNA of the CDR3 is TGTGCCAGCGAAACGGGACAGCTCTACGAGCAGTACTTC. This encodes CASETGQLYEQYF.

The chain combines TRBV28 with TRBJ2-1, with TRBD2 as a possible D gene (6 bases). The V end lost 6 bases, the J end lost 1 base, and 19 bases lay between the germline ends. The length of the CDR3 is 17 residues. Germline assignment: CDR1 MDHEN and CDR2 SYDVKM. Here the CDR3 reads CASSLIASVGSYNEQFF. The DNA of the CDR3 is TGTGCCAGCAGCTTAATCGCTAGCGTTGGGTCCTACAATGAGCAGTTCTTC.

The V gene is TRBV6-5, the J gene TRBJ2-7; the D gene is possibly TRBD2 (6 bases). The CDR3 runs 14 residues. The V gene lost 0 bases and the J gene lost 7 bases, with 13 bases spanning the gap. The germline CDR1 and CDR2 sequences are MNHEY and SVGAGI. The CDR3 loop is CASSYSPGVYEQYF. The DNA for the CDR3 is TGTGCCAGCAGTTACTCTCCGGGAGTTTATGAGCAGTACTTC.

The chain couples TRBV2 to TRBJ2-7; D call uncertain. The germline V gene encodes CDR1 SNHLY and CDR2 FYNNEI. Trimming took 1 base from V and 0 from J, leaving 7 bases between them. This CDR3 has 14 amino acids. The CDR3 loop reads CASSEGVYSYEQYF. The CDR3 region has the DNA TGTGCCAGCAGTGAAGGCGTCTACTCCTACGAGCAGTACTTC.

The rearrangement uses TRBV19 and TRBJ2-2; 9 bases map to TRBD2. From germline, CDR1 is LNHDA and CDR2 SQIVND (reference sequence). This CDR3 is 16 amino acids long. The trim removed 7 bases at V and 0 bases at J, leaving 6 bases unmatched. The chain's CDR3 is CASINSGGANTGELFF. The CDR3 nucleotides are TGTGCCAGTATCAATAGCGGGGGCGCGAACACCGGGGAGCTGTTTTTT. Variable domain in full (rest from reference TRBV19 and TRBJ2-2): DGGITQSPKYLFRKEGQNVTLSCEQNLNHDAMYWYRQDPGQGLRLIYYSQIVNDFQKGDIAEGYSVSREKKESFPLTVTSAQKNPTAFYLCASINSGGANTGELFFGEGSRLTVL.